The 16 T cell receptor beta chains listed next were all sequenced from one sample in a study of blood T cell repertoires in COVID-19. The table came from immunoSEQ multiplex PCR; TCRdb's copy has only in-frame clones and leaves some out. This table holds 300,000 to 350,000 clones, more than 85% found once. Sequenced: PBMCs or T cells enriched from blood (not recorded which). Receptor source: a woman in her thirties who had recovered from COVID-19.

The table lists this clone with a count of one. This chain uses TRBV29-1 with TRBJ2-7; maybe TRBD1 (6 bases). Between the trimmed V and J ends, which lost 7 bases and 4 bases, there was a span of 17 bases. Per germline, CDR1 SQVTM and CDR2 ANQGSEA. The CDR3 has 13 residues. In nucleotides, the CDR3 is TGCAGCGCTGGATCGGACAGCCCTTACGAGCAGTACTTC. Its protein is CSAGSDSPYEQYF.

The chain combines TRBV27 with TRBJ1-6, with D possibly matching TRBD1 (6 bases). The CDR3 has 17 amino acids. V shed 2 bases and J shed 9 bases, with 20 bases lying between them. In germline, CDR1 is MNHEY, CDR2 SMNVEV (reference sequence). CDR3 in DNA: TGTGCCAGCAGTTTAATGAGGGGGGGCCCTACCAGTTCACCCCTCCACTTT. Translating gives CASSLMRGGPTSSPLHF.

The CDR3 loop is CASSAGKAGIQYF. Here the CDR3 DNA reads TGTGCCAGCAGCGCCGGGAAAGCTGGGATTCAGTACTTC. This chain uses TRBV7-2 with TRBJ2-4; a possible D gene is TRBD2 (5 bases). Germline CDR1 is SGHTA and CDR2 is FQGNSA. The CDR3 covers 13 residues. The V gene lost 5 bases and the J gene lost 10 bases, with 15 bases spanning the gap.

This clone came up once. The chain has TRBV4-2 and TRBJ1-2, with D maybe TRBD1 (6 bases). Germline CDR1 reads LGHNA; CDR2 reads YNFKEQ. Trimming shortened V by 1 base and J by 6 bases, and 21 bases separated the two germline ends. CDR3 size: 17 residues. The CDR3, as DNA: TGTGCCAGCAGCCAAGGGACCGAAGTCGGGCAGGGGAATGGCTACACCTTC. It translates to CASSQGTEVGQGNGYTF.

The chain recombines TRBV28 with TRBJ2-7; 8 bases are a match to TRBD1. CDR1 is MDHEN, CDR2 SYDVKM, per germline. After removal of 4 bases from V and 9 bases from J, the junction contained 17 bases not matched to a gene. The CDR3 spans 16 residues. The CDR3 spells CASSSRLLDRAPGQYF. CDR3 bases: TGTGCCAGCAGTTCCCGGTTGTTGGACAGGGCCCCCGGGCAGTACTTC.

CDR3 in DNA: TGTGCCAGCAGATATAGCGGGGCCACTAGCACAGATACGCAGTATTTT. It translates to CASRYSGATSTDTQYF. The V gene is TRBV6-6, the J gene TRBJ2-3; 8 bases align to TRBD2. The CDR3 totals 16 residues. The trim removed 6 bases at V and 0 bases at J, leaving 8 bases unmatched. CDR1 is MNHNY, CDR2 SVGAGI, per germline (reference sequence).

This clone was seen a single time. The sample holds other DNA sequences that translate to the same CDR3. This chain links TRBV27 with TRBJ2-3; 12 positions match TRBD2. Germline CDR1 reads MNHEY; CDR2 reads SMNVEV (reference sequence). This CDR3 region has 16 residues. The trim removed 6 bases at V and 0 bases at J, leaving 4 bases unmatched. The CDR3 DNA reads as TGTGCCAGCAGGCCACTAGCGGGGGGAAGCACAGATACGCAGTATTTT. Residues: CASRPLAGGSTDTQYF.

The chain uses TRBV5-4 and TRBJ2-5, with 11 bases lining up with TRBD2. This CDR3 is built from 15 residues. Germline CDR1 SGHNT, CDR2 YYREEE (reference sequence). The V segment lost 4 bases and the J segment 6 bases; nucleotides outside the gene matches: 8. Written as DNA, the CDR3 is TGTGCCAGCAGCCCTACTAGCGGGGGAGTGAAGACCCAGTACTTC. Translated, it gives CASSPTSGGVKTQYF.

The chain uses TRBV2 and TRBJ2-1; 12 nucleotides align to TRBD2. The V segment lost 5 bases and the J segment 9 bases; nucleotides outside the gene matches: 8. Germline V gene sequence: CDR1 SNHLY, CDR2 FYNNEI. The CDR3 spans 15 residues. The DNA for the CDR3 is TGTGCCAGCAGTCGAAGGACTAGCGGGGTTGGTGAGCAGTTCTTC. Protein sequence: CASSRRTSGVGEQFF.

The chain links TRBV7-9 to TRBJ2-7, with 10 nucleotides matching TRBD2. The CDR3 has 17 residues. CDR1 and CDR2 (germline): SEHNR, FQNEAQ (reference sequence). Unmatched junction bases numbered 10, after V lost 5 bases and J lost 0 bases. CDR3 nucleotides: TGTGCCAGCAGCCAGGGGACTAGCGCGTTACTCTCCTACGAGCAGTACTTC. Translation: CASSQGTSALLSYEQYF. The full variable domain, completed using reference TRBV7-9 and TRBJ2-7, is DTGVSQNPRHKITKRGQNVTFRCDPISEHNRLYWYRQTLGQGPEFLTYFQNEAQLEKSRLLSDRFSAERPKGSFSTLEIQRTEQGDSAMYLCASSQGTSALLSYEQYFGPGTRLTVT.

This chain uses TRBV6-1 with TRBJ2-7; 7 bases map to TRBD1. The CDR3 spans 15 residues. The germline gives CDR1 MNHNS, CDR2 SASEGT. Trimming took 3 bases from V and 2 from J; bases not matched to a gene: 7. The CDR3 loop is CASSDRRDRPYEQYF. DNA for the CDR3: TGTGCCAGCAGTGATCGCCGGGACAGACCCTACGAGCAGTACTTC.

The V gene is TRBV21-1, the J gene TRBJ2-1; TRBD2, the table's D call, was not compared with the DNA. TRBV21-1 is designated a pseudogene. This CDR3 contains 16 residues. The CDR3 DNA sequence: TGTGCCAGCAGCAAATCCAGCGGGGATACCTACAATGAGCAGTTCTTC. Its protein is CASSKSSGDTYNEQFF.

Only one count was recorded for this clone. The chain recombines TRBV7-6 with TRBJ1-4; 12 bases fit TRBD1. There are 18 residues in the CDR3. The germline V gene has CDR1 SGHVS and CDR2 FNYEAQ. J lost 3 bases, V lost 4 bases, and 9 bases had no gene match. CDR3 DNA sequence: TGTGCCAGCAGCTACGCCGGGACAGGGGGCCTTGCTAATGAAAAACTGTTTTTT. Its translation is CASSYAGTGGLANEKLFF.

This rearrangement joins TRBV28 to TRBJ1-3; D is possibly TRBD1 (5 bases). V was cut by 6 bases and J by 2 bases, with 14 bases left in between. Germline V gene data show CDR1 as MDHEN and CDR2 as SYDVKM. This CDR3 is built from 15 residues. DNA of the CDR3: TGTGCCAGCAGCCCCGTAAGGGGAACTGGAAACACCATATATTTT. Translated: CASSPVRGTGNTIYF.

This chain joins TRBV27 and TRBJ1-4; 10 nucleotides agree with TRBD1. CDR1 is MNHEY and CDR2 is SMNVEV in the germline V gene (reference sequence). The CDR3 has 16 residues. The V segment lost 6 bases and the J segment 5 bases; nucleotides outside the gene matches: 9. The CDR3 coding sequence is TGTGCCAGCAGGGGGGGGTTGGGACAGGGGAATGAAAAACTGTTTTTT. It translates to CASRGGLGQGNEKLFF.

V and J are TRBV19 and TRBJ1-3, with D unresolved. V lost 1 base to trimming and J lost 0 bases, with 7 bases between them. CDR1 is LNHDA and CDR2 is SQIVND in the germline V gene (reference sequence). The CDR3 spans 15 residues. CDR3 sequence (DNA): TGTGCCAGTAGTATAGGAGAGGGCTCTGGAAACACCATATATTTT. It is translated as CASSIGEGSGNTIYF.